This T cell receptor beta chain comes out of a study of breast tumors, draining lymph nodes, adjacent tissues. Losses at the gene ends were 5 bases for V and 4 bases for J; bases not matched to a gene: 5. CDR3 length: 15 amino acids. Germline V gene lookup returns CDR1 DFQATT and CDR2 SNEGSKA (reference sequence). Breast cancer patients provided tissue from their axillary draining lymph nodes. From the multiplex PCR reads, TCRdb called clonotypes with MiXCR, one entry per CDR3 protein. The table shows roughly 130,000 distinct CDR3 sequences, with 15% to 20% occurring only once. This clonotype was seen at least ten times. Its antigen is undetermined. The study's findings and limits: Tumor T cell lymph node origin was a supported hypothesis, not proven. Compared with basal-like, luminal-like tumors shared significantly more repertoire with nontumor tissue. The data were judged consistent with most tumor T cells coming from lymph node and expanding in tumor. Compared with lymph nodes, tumors were less diverse; compared with nontumor tissue, more.

The receptor's source is a female donor with breast cancer. Some clones in this sample may be carry-over from other donors' samples. The sample was axillary lymph node tissue. This chain joins TRBV20-1 and TRBJ2-3; 14 bases are shared with TRBD2. The CDR3 nucleotides read TGCAGTGCTCGACCGGGACTAGCGGGAGCAGATACGCAGTATTTT. Encoded protein: CSARPGLAGADTQYF.